This passage covers 7 T cell receptor beta chains from one sample sequenced in a study of vaccination and CD4 T cells after COVID-19. These receptors' targets are unknown. The study sequenced cultured CD4+ T cell DNA using the Oncomine TCR Beta short-read assay. Each CDR3 protein gets one entry after TCRdb re-called the PCR reads with MiXCR. Of about 12,000 distinct CDR3 sequences listed, 53% are singletons. Treatment noted: roughly 10-day PBMC culture with coronavirus spike peptide pools or control peptides (ViraFEST assay). Sequencing input: CD4+ T cells from blood, cultured in vitro. These receptor sequences come from a human donor who had recovered from COVID-19.

The chain employs TRBV19 and TRBJ1-5; D gene unclear. The CDR3 loop spans 18 amino acids. CDR1 and CDR2 from the germline V gene are LNHDA and SQIVND (reference sequence). The ends were cut back, 4 bases at V and 0 bases at J, with 19 bases in the middle. This CDR3 is CASSTPQPGQISNQPQHF. CDR3 bases: TGTGCCAGTAGTACACCCCAACCAGGCCAGATTAGCAATCAGCCCCAGCATTTT.

In DNA form, the CDR3 reads TGCAGTGCACCCCGAGTAGCGGCTAGCACAGATACGCAGTATTTT. Translating gives CSAPRVAASTDTQYF. V usage is TRBV20-1 and J usage is TRBJ2-3; possible D gene TRBD2, 6 bases. Germline V gene sequence: CDR1 DFQATT, CDR2 SNEGSKA (reference sequence). The CDR3 consists of 15 residues. V was pared by 6 bases and J by 0 bases, with 16 bases between.

The CDR3: CASRLRGFLYGYTF. The CDR3 nucleotides read TGTGCCAGCAGATTACGGGGGTTTTTATATGGCTACACCTTC. This sequence joins TRBV6-1 and TRBJ1-2, with D perhaps matching TRBD1 (5 bases). CDR1 MNHNS and CDR2 SASEGT come from the germline V gene. The CDR3 covers 14 residues. Trimming stripped 6 bases from V and 5 bases from J, with 16 bases between.

The genes are TRBV19 and TRBJ1-1; 7 bases are a match to TRBD1. Germline assignment: CDR1 LNHDA and CDR2 SQIVND (reference sequence). J gave up 4 bases and V 3 bases, and 8 bases lay outside the gene matches. The CDR3 consists of 15 residues. In nucleotides, the CDR3 is TGTGCCAGTAGTATCGCCTCTAACAGGGGCACTGAAGCTTTCTTT. Amino acid sequence: CASSIASNRGTEAFF.

This sequence joins TRBV11-3 and TRBJ2-7; unclear D gene. CDR1 and CDR2 (germline): SGHNT, YENEEA. This CDR3 has 13 residues. V shed 5 bases and J shed 0 bases, with 8 bases lying between them. CDR3 DNA sequence: TGTGCCAGCAGCCCAGACCGCTCCTACGAGCAGTACTTC. This sequence encodes CASSPDRSYEQYF.

The V gene is TRBV23-1, the J gene TRBJ2-2; D ambiguous. TRBV23-1 is known as an ORF, though its function is uncertain. CDR3 length equals 15 residues. Trimming cost V 1 base and J 3 bases, with 9 bases left between them. CDR3 amino acids: CASSQWQVDTGELFF. Here the CDR3 DNA reads TGCGCCAGCAGTCAATGGCAGGTTGACACCGGGGAGCTGTTTTTT.

This clonotype turned up a few times. Here the CDR3 reads CASSEAGQGAQAFF. CDR3 nucleotide sequence: TGTGCCAGCAGTGAAGCGGGACAGGGGGCACAAGCTTTCTTT. V and J are TRBV2 and TRBJ1-1; 12 positions match TRBD1. Trimming cost V 0 bases and J 9 bases; bases outside gene matches: 2. Germline CDR1 reads SNHLY; CDR2 reads FYNNEI. The CDR3 length is 14 residues.